The clone carrying this TCR beta chain was found a few times. Antigen: not known. This entry is derived from a study of beta chain features in type 1 diabetes. Study-wide points: Type 1 diabetes patients had moderately but significantly shorter TCRB CDR3s in all four CD4+ subsets.

Expressed TCRB transcripts were sequenced because the isolated RNA had all been reverse transcribed beforehand. Sequencing used immunoSEQ multiplex PCR; TCRdb keeps in-frame clones, though not all of them. The data hold around 650,000 clones, with around an eighth observed a single time. Sequences were obtained from naive CD4+ T cells from blood. The TCR sequence derives from a man under 40 with type 1 diabetes.

CDR3 sequence: CAWRRGGTSTDTQYF. The DNA for the CDR3 is TGTGCCTGGAGGCGGGGGGGAACGAGCACAGATACGCAGTATTTT. This sequence joins TRBV30 and TRBJ2-3; TRBD2 matches 9 bases. From germline, CDR1 is GTSNPN and CDR2 SVGIG (reference sequence). This CDR3 is built from 15 residues. V shed 3 bases, J shed 0 bases, and the junction held 4 bases outside the gene matches.